This T cell receptor (beta chain) was retrieved from a study of read filtering for tumor transcriptome and immune sequencing. Study as a whole: Patients were 17 male and some 15 female, mean age 65.9 years, range 47 to 80. After DNase treatment, RNA was made into whole-transcriptome libraries.

This clonotype appeared many times. What it binds is unknown. Study results and caveats: RNA-seq captured clonotypes less deeply and reliably than IR-seq.

Germline V gene data show CDR1 as SGHAT and CDR2 as FQNNGV. The CDR3 length is 14 residues. V lost 6 bases to trimming and J lost 3 bases; unmatched junction nucleotides: 6. This library used roughly 400 ng RNA and molecular barcoded adaptors spanning alpha/delta and beta/gamma chains. TCRdb independently ran MiXCR on the reads; one entry per CDR3 protein. The sample has more than 55,000 distinct CDR3 sequences; 20% to 25% are singletons. The sequence was collected from a donor aged 40 or older with multiple myeloma. This chain uses TRBV11-2 with TRBJ2-7; 9 nucleotides align to TRBD1. Sequences were obtained from a population of CD138-negative cells sorted from bone marrow. Here the CDR3 DNA reads TGTGCCAGCAGAACCGGGACAGGGATCTACGAGCAGTACTTC. This translates into CASRTGTGIYEQYF. The full variable domain, its missing parts supplied by reference TRBV11-2 and TRBJ2-7, is EAGVAQSPRYKIIEKRQSVAFWCNPISGHATLYWYQQILGQGPKLLIQFQNNGVVDDSQLPKDRFSAERLKGVDSTLKIQPAKLEDSAVYLCASRTGTGIYEQYFGPGTRLTVT.